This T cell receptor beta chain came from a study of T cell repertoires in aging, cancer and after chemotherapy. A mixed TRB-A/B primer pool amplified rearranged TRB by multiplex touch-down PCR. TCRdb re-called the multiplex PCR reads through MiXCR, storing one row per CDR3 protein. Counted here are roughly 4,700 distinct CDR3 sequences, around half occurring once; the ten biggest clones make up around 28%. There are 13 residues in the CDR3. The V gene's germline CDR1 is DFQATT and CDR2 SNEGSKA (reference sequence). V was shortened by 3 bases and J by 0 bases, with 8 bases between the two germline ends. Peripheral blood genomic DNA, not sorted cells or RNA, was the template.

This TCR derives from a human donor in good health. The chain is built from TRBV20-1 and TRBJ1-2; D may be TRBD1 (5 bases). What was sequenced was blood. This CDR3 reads CSARQGANYGYTF. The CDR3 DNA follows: TGCAGTGCTAGGCAGGGAGCTAACTATGGCTACACCTTC.